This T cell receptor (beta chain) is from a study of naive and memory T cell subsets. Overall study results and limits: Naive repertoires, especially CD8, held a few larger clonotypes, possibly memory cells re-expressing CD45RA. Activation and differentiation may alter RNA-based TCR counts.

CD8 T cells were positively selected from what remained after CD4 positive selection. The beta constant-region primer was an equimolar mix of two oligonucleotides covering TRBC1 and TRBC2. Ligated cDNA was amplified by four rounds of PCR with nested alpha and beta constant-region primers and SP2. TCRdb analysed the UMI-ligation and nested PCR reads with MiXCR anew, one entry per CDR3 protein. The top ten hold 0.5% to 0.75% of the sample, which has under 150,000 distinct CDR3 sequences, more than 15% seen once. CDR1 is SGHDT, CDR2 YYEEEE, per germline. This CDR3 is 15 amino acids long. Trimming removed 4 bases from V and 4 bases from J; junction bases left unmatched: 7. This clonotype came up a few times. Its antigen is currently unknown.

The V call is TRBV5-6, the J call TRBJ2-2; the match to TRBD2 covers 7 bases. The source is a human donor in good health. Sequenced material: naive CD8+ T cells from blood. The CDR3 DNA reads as TGTGCCAGCAGCAGTTCGCGGGAGTTCACCGGGGAGCTGTTTTTT. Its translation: CASSSSREFTGELFF. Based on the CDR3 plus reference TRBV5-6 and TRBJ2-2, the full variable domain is DAGVTQSPTHLIKTRGQQVTLRCSPKSGHDTVSWYQQALGQGPQFIFQYYEEEERQRGNFPDRFSGHQFPNYSSELNVNALLLGDSALYLCASSSSREFTGELFFGEGSRLTVL.